This T cell receptor beta chain stems from a study of CD8+ T cells in alopecia areata. Whole-study results and caveats: Sharing of TCR sequences between patients (possibly for HLA-related reasons) was less clear than in mice.

This CDR3 is built from 14 residues. V lost 3 bases, J lost 6 bases, and 4 bases stayed unmatched. Germline values: CDR1 SGHRS, CDR2 YFSETQ. The treatment was: oral pan-JAK inhibitor, 5-10 mg twice daily. It was from alopecia areata patients that lesional scalp punch biopsies and peripheral blood were collected. Sequencing relied on a cDNA template that was reverse transcribed from extracted RNA. Assay used: immunoSEQ multiplex PCR; TCRdb lists only in-frame clones, some missing. The sample carries about 180,000 clones, around 58% recorded once. Of note for this clone: Antigen: not known.

V usage is TRBV5-1 and J usage is TRBJ2-5, with 11 nucleotides matching TRBD2. The sample in question was CD4+ T cells sorted from blood, obtained at approximately week 55, from a patient treated with tofacitinib. This clonotype was obtained from a human donor with alopecia areata. The DNA of the CDR3 is TGCGCCAGCAGCTCTAGCGGGGGGTTGAAGACCCAGTACTTC. This translates into CASSSSGGLKTQYF.